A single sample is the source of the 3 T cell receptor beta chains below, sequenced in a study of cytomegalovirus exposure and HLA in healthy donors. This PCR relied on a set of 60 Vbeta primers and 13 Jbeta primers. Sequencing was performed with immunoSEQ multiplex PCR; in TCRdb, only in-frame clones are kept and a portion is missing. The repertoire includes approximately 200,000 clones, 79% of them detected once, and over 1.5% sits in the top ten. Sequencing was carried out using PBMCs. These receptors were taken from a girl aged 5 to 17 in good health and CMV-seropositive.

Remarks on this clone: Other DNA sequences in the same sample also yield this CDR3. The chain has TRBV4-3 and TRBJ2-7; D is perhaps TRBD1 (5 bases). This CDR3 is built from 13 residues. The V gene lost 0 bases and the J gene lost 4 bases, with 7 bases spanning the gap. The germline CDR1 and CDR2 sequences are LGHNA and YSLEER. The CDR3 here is CASSQDRAYEQYF. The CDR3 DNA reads TGCGCCAGCAGCCAAGACAGGGCATACGAGCAGTACTTC.

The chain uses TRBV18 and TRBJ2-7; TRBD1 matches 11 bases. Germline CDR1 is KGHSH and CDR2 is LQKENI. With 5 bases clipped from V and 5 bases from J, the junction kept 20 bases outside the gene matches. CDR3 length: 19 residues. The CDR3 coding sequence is TGTGCCAGCTCAGGATGGACAGGGGGCGATCCCCGGATATCGAACGAGCAGTACTTC. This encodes CASSGWTGGDPRISNEQYF.

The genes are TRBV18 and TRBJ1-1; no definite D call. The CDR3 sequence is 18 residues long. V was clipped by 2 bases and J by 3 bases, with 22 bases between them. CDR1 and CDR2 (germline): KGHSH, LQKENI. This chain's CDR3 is CASSPGSGWVPSDTEAFF. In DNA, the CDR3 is TGTGCCAGCTCACCAGGCTCGGGGTGGGTTCCGTCGGACACTGAAGCTTTCTTT.